This passage covers 18 T cell receptor beta chains from one sample sequenced in a study of T cell changes during pregnancy in multiple sclerosis. Repertoires were generated with immunoSEQ multiplex PCR, while TCRdb's copy carries only in-frame clones and drops some. The table shows roughly 100,000 clones, with around nine tenths occurring only once. The material sequenced was peripheral blood, taken after pregnancy. The receptors shown here come from a female donor with multiple sclerosis, enrolled in a pregnancy study.

This clone came up once. The V gene is TRBV11-2, the J gene TRBJ2-7; 13 nucleotides align to TRBD2. Trimming cost V 1 base and J 3 bases; bases outside gene matches: 3. The CDR3 totals 16 residues. The germline gives CDR1 SGHAT, CDR2 FQNNGV. As DNA, the CDR3 is TGTGCCAGCAGCTTAGCCCGGACTAGCGGGAGCTACGAGCAGTACTTC. Amino acids: CASSLARTSGSYEQYF.

The chain has TRBV27 and TRBJ2-5, with 7 bases matching TRBD1. Per the germline V gene, CDR1 is MNHEY and CDR2 is SMNVEV (reference sequence). CDR3 length equals 13 residues. V dropped 5 bases and J dropped 5; count of bases not matched to a gene: 5. The CDR3 spells CASSPGTAETQYF. The CDR3 nucleotides read TGTGCCAGCAGTCCCGGGACAGCCGAGACCCAGTACTTC.

The V and J genes are TRBV9 and TRBJ1-1, with unresolved D. The CDR3 covers 15 residues. The V gene's germline CDR1 is SGDLS and CDR2 YYNGEE. V was cut by 0 bases and J by 0 bases, with 9 bases left in between. Here the CDR3 DNA reads TGTGCCAGCAGCGTAGTACCAGACATGAACACTGAAGCTTTCTTT. Protein sequence: CASSVVPDMNTEAFF.

The J gene is TRBJ1-1, the V gene TRBV7-8; 8 nucleotides match TRBD1. Germline V gene data show CDR1 as SGHVS and CDR2 as FQNEAQ. V lost 4 bases and J lost 5; bases outside the gene matches: 6. This CDR3 region has 14 residues. The CDR3 DNA sequence: TGTGCCAGCAGCTCAAACTACAGGGGGACTGAAGCTTTCTTT. Translating it yields CASSSNYRGTEAFF.

The J gene is TRBJ2-1, the V gene TRBV7-9, with D perhaps TRBD2 (6 bases). The germline V and J ends were trimmed by 6 bases and 9 bases, with 21 bases remaining between them. There are 15 residues in the CDR3. Germline V gives CDR1 SEHNR, CDR2 FQNEAQ (reference sequence). This CDR3 reads CASSGLAGRSGEQFF. The CDR3 DNA sequence: TGTGCCAGCAGTGGACTGGCGGGACGGAGTGGTGAGCAGTTCTTC.

The chain is built from TRBV28 and TRBJ1-1, with D possibly matching TRBD1 (5 bases). This CDR3 spans 14 amino acids. Trimming cost V 3 bases and J 0 bases, with 8 bases left between them. The germline V gene encodes CDR1 MDHEN and CDR2 SYDVKM. The CDR3 DNA is TGTGCCAGCAGTTTTTGGGGCATGAACACTGAAGCTTTCTTT. Translated: CASSFWGMNTEAFF.

The chain carries TRBV18 and TRBJ2-7; 8 bases fit TRBD2. Per the germline V gene, CDR1 is KGHSH and CDR2 is LQKENI. The V gene end was trimmed by 3 bases and the J gene end by 4 bases; junction bases not matched to a gene: 5. The CDR3 loop spans 14 amino acids. Here the CDR3 reads CASSPSGGAYEQYF. CDR3 nucleotide sequence: TGTGCCAGCTCACCCTCGGGGGGGGCATACGAGCAGTACTTC.

The chain has TRBV4-3 and TRBJ2-1, with 8 bases lining up with TRBD2. This CDR3 is 15 amino acids long. Germline V CDR1 and CDR2: LGHNA, YSLEER. Trimming cost V 0 bases and J 8 bases; bases outside gene matches: 6. The CDR3 nucleotides are TGCGCCAGCAGCCAAGACACGGGGGGGCCCGATGAGCAGTTCTTC. This translates into CASSQDTGGPDEQFF.

V and J are TRBV29-1 and TRBJ2-7; 12 bases match TRBD1. The CDR3 consists of 13 residues. Per the germline V gene, CDR1 is SQVTM and CDR2 is ANQGSEA. The junction had 5 bases not matched to a gene; V was cut back by 4 bases and J by 7 bases. The CDR3 loop is CSVVGTGGMEQYF. The CDR3 region has the DNA TGCAGCGTTGTAGGGACAGGGGGCATGGAGCAGTACTTC.

The genes are TRBV28 and TRBJ2-1; D is possibly TRBD2 (6 bases). Germline V CDR1 and CDR2: MDHEN, SYDVKM. CDR3 length: 12 amino acids. The germline V and J ends were trimmed by 7 bases and 5 bases, with 9 bases remaining between them. This chain's CDR3 is CASNRRDNEQFF. The DNA for the CDR3 is TGTGCCAGCAACCGGAGGGACAATGAGCAGTTCTTC.

The chain joins TRBV4-1 to TRBJ1-2; D is possibly TRBD1 (5 bases). V dropped 3 bases and J dropped 4 bases, with 18 bases sitting between them. CDR3 length: 16 amino acids. Germline V gene sequence: CDR1 MGHRA, CDR2 YSYEKL. The CDR3 DNA sequence: TGCGCCAGCAGCCACCCGGTAAGGGGCGAGAGCTATGGCTACACCTTC. It encodes CASSHPVRGESYGYTF.

This sequence joins TRBV7-2 and TRBJ2-5; 7 nucleotides line up with TRBD2. The V gene's germline CDR1 is SGHTA and CDR2 FQGNSA. CDR3 length: 14 amino acids. V lost 5 bases and J lost 10; bases outside the gene matches: 13. The CDR3 reads CASSPLGAGRDQYF. In DNA, the CDR3 is TGTGCCAGCAGCCCCCTTGGAGCGGGGCGGGACCAGTACTTC.

The chain joins TRBV28 to TRBJ2-2; 9 nucleotides match TRBD2. CDR3 size: 18 residues. Germline V gene lookup returns CDR1 MDHEN and CDR2 SYDVKM. V shed 4 bases, J shed 3 bases, and the junction held 12 bases outside the gene matches. The CDR3 coding sequence is TGTGCCAGCAGTTCCTTCGATAGCGGGAGATGGGACACCGGGGAGCTGTTTTTT. It encodes CASSSFDSGRWDTGELFF.

The chain employs TRBV7-9 and TRBJ1-1; 8 bases line up with TRBD1. The CDR3 is 15 amino acids. Germline assignment: CDR1 SEHNR and CDR2 FQNEAQ (reference sequence). With 5 bases clipped from V and 4 bases from J, the junction kept 9 bases outside the gene matches. The CDR3 DNA sequence: TGTGCCAGCAGCCCCCGGACAGGGATAGGCACTGAAGCTTTCTTT. It is translated as CASSPRTGIGTEAFF.

The genes are TRBV28 and TRBJ2-1; 12 bases match TRBD2. CDR1 and CDR2 from the germline V gene are MDHEN and SYDVKM. The CDR3 extends over 16 amino acids. The J segment lost 4 bases and the V segment lost 4 bases, leaving 5 bases of the junction unmatched. CDR3 bases: TGTGCCAGCAGTTCAGCCGGGACTAGCGGGTACAATGAGCAGTTCTTC. Translated, it gives CASSSAGTSGYNEQFF.

This clone was detected only once. The rearrangement links TRBV27 to TRBJ2-7; D perhaps matches TRBD1 (6 bases). V was pared by 4 bases and J by 2 bases, with 15 bases between. Germline values: CDR1 MNHEY, CDR2 SMNVEV (reference sequence). The CDR3 runs 15 residues. This CDR3 reads CASSSGRQAPYEQYF. The DNA for the CDR3 is TGTGCCAGCAGTTCCGGGCGACAGGCACCCTACGAGCAGTACTTC.

The V gene is TRBV4-1, the J gene TRBJ2-5, with D possibly TRBD1 on 7 matching bases. From germline, CDR1 is MGHRA and CDR2 YSYEKL. The CDR3 covers 15 residues. The germline V and J ends were trimmed by 4 bases and 2 bases, with 14 bases remaining between them. The CDR3 nucleotides read TGCGCCAGCAGCCTGACAGGGACTTCACAAGAGACCCAGTACTTC. Protein: CASSLTGTSQETQYF.

The CDR3 DNA follows: TGTGCCAGCAGCCAACCCGGACTAGCGGGAGGGTTAAATGAGCAGTTCTTC. This sequence encodes CASSQPGLAGGLNEQFF. This chain connects TRBV14 to TRBJ2-1; 15 bases map to TRBD2. Germline CDR1 SGHDN, CDR2 FVKESK. J was trimmed by 7 bases and V by 2 bases; bases with no gene match: 6. The CDR3 is 17 residues long. Using reference TRBV14 and TRBJ2-1 for the parts outside the CDR3, the full variable domain is EAGVTQFPSHSVIEKGQTVTLRCDPISGHDNLYWYRRVMGKEIKFLLHFVKESKQDESGMPNNRFLAERTGGTYSTLKVQPAELEDSGVYFCASSQPGLAGGLNEQFFGPGTRLTVL.